Listed below are T cell receptor beta chains from one sample, sequenced in a study of OX40 agonist ivuxolimab in advanced cancers. Only in-frame clones appear in the TCRdb table, and some are missing; sequencing was by immunoSEQ multiplex PCR. The repertoire holds under 95,000 clones, with roughly 93% as singletons. Material: CD4+ or CD8+ T cells sorted from blood, obtained in a trial of the OX40 agonist ivuxolimab. The receptors originated from an adult with an advanced solid tumor such as melanoma, head and neck, liver or kidney cancer. Both conserved end residues are part of each CDR3. The order of the fields is clone size, D gene, J gene, V gene, CDR3 protein, CDR3 DNA. The D gene is left open where the match is weak. Rows may omit the clone size; those that give it use once, few, many or a size class.

clone_size: NA; d_call: TRBD1; j_call: TRBJ2-3; v_call: TRBV4-1; cdr3_aa: CASSQGDRGRTDTQYF; cdr3_nt: TGCGCCAGCAGCCAAGGAGACAGGGGGCGCACAGATACGCAGTATTTT
clone_size: NA; d_call: TRBD1; j_call: TRBJ1-3; v_call: TRBV19; cdr3_aa: CASSTRDRVKDSGNTIYF; cdr3_nt: TGTGCCAGTAGTACCCGGGACAGGGTAAAGGACTCTGGAAACACCATATATTTT
clone_size: NA; d_call: TRBD2; j_call: TRBJ2-7; v_call: TRBV27; cdr3_aa: CASPFPGTSGYEQYF; cdr3_nt: TGTGCCAGCCCCTTTCCAGGGACTAGCGGCTACGAGCAGTACTTC
clone_size: NA; d_call: NA; j_call: TRBJ1-2; v_call: TRBV14; cdr3_aa: CASSPTYQVSGGYGYTF; cdr3_nt: TGTGCCAGCAGCCCGACTTATCAGGTCTCCGGCGGCTATGGCTACACCTTC
clone_size: NA; d_call: NA; j_call: TRBJ2-7; v_call: TRBV5-6; cdr3_aa: CASTSPTLYEQYF; cdr3_nt: TGTGCCAGCACCTCCCCAACCCTCTACGAGCAGTACTTC
clone_size: NA; d_call: TRBD2; j_call: TRBJ2-1; v_call: TRBV18; cdr3_aa: CASSLGPLAGEDNEQFF; cdr3_nt: TGTGCCAGCTCACTCGGACCCCTAGCGGGAGAGGATAATGAGCAGTTCTTC
clone_size: NA; d_call: NA; j_call: TRBJ2-2; v_call: TRBV6-1; cdr3_aa: CASRTGTSNTGELFF; cdr3_nt: TGTGCCAGCAGGACCGGGACTTCAAACACCGGGGAGCTGTTTTTT
clone_size: NA; d_call: NA; j_call: TRBJ1-6; v_call: TRBV4-1; cdr3_aa: CASSQSIQGNSPLHF; cdr3_nt: TGCGCCAGCAGCCAATCAATCCAGGGGAATTCACCCCTCCACTTT
clone_size: once; d_call: NA; j_call: TRBJ1-3; v_call: TRBV12-5; cdr3_aa: CASGLVNSNSGNTIYF; cdr3_nt: TGTGCTAGTGGTTTGGTAAACAGCAACTCTGGAAACACCATATATTTT
clone_size: NA; d_call: NA; j_call: TRBJ2-3; v_call: TRBV27; cdr3_aa: CASSFQASTDTQYF; cdr3_nt: TGTGCCAGCAGTTTTCAAGCGAGCACAGATACGCAGTATTTT
clone_size: NA; d_call: NA; j_call: TRBJ2-3; v_call: TRBV2; cdr3_aa: CASSEIGGPSTDTQYF; cdr3_nt: TGTGCCAGCAGTGAAATCGGAGGGCCTAGCACAGATACGCAGTATTTT
clone_size: NA; d_call: NA; j_call: TRBJ2-7; v_call: TRBV30; cdr3_aa: CAWSVRLGLGEQYF; cdr3_nt: TGTGCCTGGAGTGTACGTCTGGGGCTAGGCGAGCAGTACTTC
clone_size: NA; d_call: NA; j_call: TRBJ1-1; v_call: TRBV2; cdr3_aa: CARGGLNTEAFF; cdr3_nt: TGTGCCAGGGGGGGTTTGAACACTGAAGCTTTCTTT
clone_size: NA; d_call: TRBD1; j_call: TRBJ1-1; v_call: TRBV5-1; cdr3_aa: CASSATGAGNTEAFF; cdr3_nt: TGCGCCAGCAGCGCTACAGGGGCGGGGAACACTGAAGCTTTCTTT